This entry describes one T cell receptor beta chain. Participants spanned ages about 18 to 89 years and resided in roughly 26 US areas. Cohort assignment relied on participant-reported clinical history. The assay was immunoSEQ multiplex PCR, and TCRdb's table has in-frame clones only and misses some. This sample has fewer than 200,000 clones, with about 90% found just once. The record originates from a study of blood T cell repertoires in COVID-19. Study details: The cDNA or gDNA used as material had been derived from T cells, B-cell-depleted T cells, or PBMCs.

Germline CDR1 reads MDHEN; CDR2 reads SYDVKM. CDR3 length: 14 residues. Trimming stripped 4 bases from V and 8 bases from J, with 12 bases between. This TCR derives from a human donor with acute COVID-19. The donor label of this sample is uncertain. The V gene is TRBV28, the J gene TRBJ1-6; D unclear. The sample comprised PBMCs or T cells enriched from blood (not recorded which). CDR3 protein: CASSSLSLDSPLHF. CDR3 sequence (DNA): TGTGCCAGCAGTTCACTAAGCTTAGATTCACCCCTCCACTTT.